This entry describes one T cell receptor beta chain. Amplification used 60 Vbeta primers and 13 Jbeta primers. Sequencing was performed with immunoSEQ multiplex PCR; in TCRdb, only in-frame clones are kept and a portion is missing. The sample consists of around 100,000 clones, around 84% of them appearing once. This CDR3 comprises 12 residues. Trimming shortened V by 6 bases and J by 8 bases, and 13 bases separated the two germline ends. From germline, CDR1 is MNHEY and CDR2 SMNVEV (reference sequence). These data originate in a study of cytomegalovirus exposure and HLA in healthy donors. This clonotype was obtained from a man aged 18 to 35 in good health and CMV-seronegative. The V gene is TRBV27, the J gene TRBJ1-2; maybe TRBD1 (6 bases). Sequencing was performed on PBMCs. The CDR3 bases are TGTGCCAGCAGCCAAGGGGGATCGGGCTACACCTTC. It codes for CASSQGGSGYTF.